What follows describes a single T cell receptor beta chain. Many counts were recorded for this clonotype. The target of this receptor is not known. No quality values exist for individual bases; no much larger clone is one base distant. Every donor was a healthy Caucasian. The study also sequenced three unrelated non-twin adults: a male aged 18 to 29, a male aged 50 to 59 and a female aged 50 to 59. Using Miltenyi CD45RO+ enrichment and human naive T-cell isolation kits, memory (CD45RO+) and naive T cells were isolated from PBMC. These data come from a study of identical twins (dated by TCRdb to about 2016). In terms of the full investigation: TCR alpha and beta repertoires from monozygotic twins, unrelated adults of various ages and cord blood were deep-sequenced to test whether fetal clonotypes persist. To rule out contamination, the twin experiments were replicated at different times with different library preparation protocols.

V was cut back by 1 base and J by 0 bases, leaving a gap of 10 bases between them. From cysteine to phenylalanine, the CDR3 is 16 amino acids long. The kept DNA is CDR3 alone, 48 bases in frame from the first base. Looking up the germline V gene yields CDR1 SGHDT and CDR2 YYEEEE. Preparation of the library involved 5' RACE. Reads for this sample came from an Illumina HiSeq 2000. Template switching added a universal primer binding site, and the final cDNA carried a unique molecular identifier that allowed TCR cDNA molecules to be counted accurately. First-strand cDNA for TCR alpha and beta chains was synthesized from specific primers in the conserved constant-segment region. To control for contamination, every cDNA library carried two barcodes: a SMART-Mk sample barcode plus Illumina barcodes. TruSeq adapter sequences and Illumina sample barcodes were added in two successive PCR steps. The TCR alpha and beta cDNA libraries were sequenced on the Illumina HiSeq platform using custom primers. The paper's processing steps were these. Raw reads were processed with MiGEC to extract unique molecular identifiers, and MiXCR was used to determine CDR3 positions. For each individual, recombination models were inferred using an EM algorithm with the repgenHMM and IGoR tools. Shared clonotypes were analyzed with the tcR package in R, and sharing was normalized by the product of cloneset sizes. To study raw recombination without the effects of thymic and clonal selection, out-of-frame nonproductive sequences were analyzed. TCRdb trimmed the raw reads at Q25, called clones with MiXCR and kept productive beta chains. CDR3 protein duplicates are merged, each entry listing the most common genes and DNA. These V and J calls originate from TCRdb's pipeline instead of the authors' own analysis. The sample table lists around 670,000 distinct CDR3 sequences, approximately 6% of them with a count of one. 1.5% to 2% of the sample belongs to the ten largest clones.

General conclusions and limits of the study: Conclusions relied on cross-sectional statistical analysis, since the same donors could not be followed over many years. Compared with coincidental sharing between unrelated individuals, out-of-frame TCR alpha sequences shared between twins had an excess of sequences with low generation probability. In monozygotic twins, recombination models systematically underestimated out-of-frame TCR alpha sharing, but the models matched the sharing seen between unrelated individuals. Abundant cord blood beta clonotypes carried fewer insertions; young adult naive repertoires showed a weaker similar trend, while memory repertoires showed none. A weaker excess of twin sharing was found in beta out-of-frame sequences because the signal-to-noise ratio was lowered by fewer shared sequences. Zero-insertion analyses could be partly confounded by invariant T cells such as MAIT and iNKT, although diverse VJ usage argued against such confounding for most clonotypes.

Specimen: naive T cells sorted from blood. The cell subset or site label for this specimen denotes: cells isolated with a human naive T-cell isolation kit. The receptor's source is a man aged 18 to 30 in good health. The V gene is TRBV5-6 and the J gene is TRBJ2-2, with a weak D call of TRBD2 (5 bases match). The CDR3 corresponds to CASSLTSHTNTGELFF. In nucleotides, the sequence is TGTGCCAGCAGCTTGACTAGTCATACGAACACCGGGGAGCTGTTTTTT.